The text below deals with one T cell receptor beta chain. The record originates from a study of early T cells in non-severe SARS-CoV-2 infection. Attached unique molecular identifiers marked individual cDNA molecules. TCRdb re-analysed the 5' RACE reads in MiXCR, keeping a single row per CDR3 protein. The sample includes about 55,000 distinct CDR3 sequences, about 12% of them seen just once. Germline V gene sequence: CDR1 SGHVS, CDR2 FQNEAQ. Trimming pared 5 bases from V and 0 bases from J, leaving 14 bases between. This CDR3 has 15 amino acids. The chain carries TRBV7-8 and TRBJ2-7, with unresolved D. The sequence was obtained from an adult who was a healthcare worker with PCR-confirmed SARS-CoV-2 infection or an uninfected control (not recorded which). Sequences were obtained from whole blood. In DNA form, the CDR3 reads TGTGCCAGCAGCCCGCACCAAGGGCCCTCCTACGAGCAGTACTTC. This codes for CASSPHQGPSYEQYF.